This is a list of T cell receptor beta chains from one sample in a study of T cell responses to AZD1222 COVID-19 vaccine. Only in-frame clones appear in the TCRdb table, and some are missing; sequencing was by immunoSEQ multiplex PCR. Here the sample spans 150,000 or so clones, roughly 88% being singletons. Sample: peripheral blood, taken 28 days after the second AZD1222 dose. These receptors all stem from an adult who received the AZD1222 COVID-19 vaccine. The CDR3 runs from the conserved cysteine through the conserved F or W. Each record gives: V gene, CDR3 protein.

>TRBV24-1
CATSEGSSYNEQFF
>TRBV11-2
CASSLASDDYGYTF
>TRBV7-9
CASSLDAGRFYEQYF
>TRBV7-2
CASSLSRGQETQYF
>TRBV28
CASSSDPTDTQYF
>TRBV7-3
CASSLRLAGGADTQYF
>TRBV29-1
CSVDGAANYGYTF
>TRBV3-1/TRBV3-2
CASSQDFPNTEAFF
>TRBV3-1/TRBV3-2
CASSQVLAGADEQFF
>TRBV5-1
CASKRASSSYEQYF
>TRBV5-1
CASSEGTSGNTIYF
>TRBV7-2
CASTSRTTLGGYTF
>TRBV5-4
CASSLQGRGQPQHF
>TRBV27
CASSFGLAGDTQYF
>TRBV5-5
CASSLDSGNTIYF
>TRBV19
CASRRSLGNYGYTF
>TRBV7-9
CASSSPGNYGYTF
>TRBV28
CASSTTGTDEKLFF
>TRBV19
CASSSGSGLSNQPQHF
>TRBV6-6
CASSRRSLNTEAFF
>TRBV11-1
CASSSSGTTAGELFF
>TRBV9
CASSDGTGGYEETQYF
>TRBV29-1
CSVATSTDTQYF
>TRBV2
CASSRDLNYGYTF
>TRBV7-2
CASSLVQSYEQYF
>TRBV27
CASSLWGLGGTNTGELFF
>TRBV24-1
CATRDAGNEKLFF
>TRBV7-6
CASSLGTTNTEAFF
>TRBV5-5
CASSFRPTDKGRNEKLFF
>TRBV7-2
CASSLGSRGGSYGYTF
>TRBV7-9
CASSSTGQELNQPQHF
>TRBV5-1
CASSPGTANSPLHF
>TRBV3-1/TRBV3-2
CASSQGLAGDTNTGELFF
>TRBV5-1
CASSIGQGGYEQYF
>TRBV24-1
CATSAPEAGGPYGEQFF
>TRBV7-6
CASSLGTGKSSYEQYF
>TRBV30
CAWSVEGPNEQFF
>TRBV10-3
CAITGQVNQPQHF
>TRBV5-1
CASSLGGGSYNEQFF
>TRBV3-1/TRBV3-2
CASSRLSGAGNTIYF
>TRBV4-1
CASSRLPTSLDEQFF
>TRBV4-3
CASSQDPIWEKLFF
>TRBV12-3/TRBV12-4
CASSLGDNYGYTF
>TRBV28
CASSSMTGPLSYEQYF
>TRBV11-2
CASSLLAGGLTDTQYF
>TRBV6-5
CASSYSTAVGETQYF
>TRBV18
CASSPPGQPTSPLHF
>TRBV19
CASSIAAGDYGYTF
>TRBV12-3/TRBV12-4
CASGQGGQPQHF
>TRBV19
CASSRIFGNTIYF
>TRBV10-1
CAAAGQGKNQPQHF
>TRBV28
CASRLPGQRYGYTF
>TRBV14
CASSQDPSPETQYF